The T cell receptor (beta chain) under discussion was sequenced for a study of blood T cell repertoires in COVID-19. Background on the study: COVID-19 samples from acute and convalescent phases originated in the United States, Italy and Spain.

Method: immunoSEQ multiplex PCR; TCRdb's copy keeps in-frame clones and lacks some. The profile covers under 250,000 clones, with about nine tenths appearing a single time and 11% taken by the ten largest. The Seattle patients joined while their infection was active and were tracked longitudinally afterward. V lost 5 bases, J lost 10 bases, and 24 bases lay in between. This CDR3 comprises 16 residues. Germline lookup yields CDR1 MNHEY and CDR2 SMNVEV (reference sequence). The clonotype comes from a man in his fifties with COVID-19, enrolled during active disease. The chain carries TRBV27 and TRBJ2-1; maybe TRBD2 (5 bases). What was sequenced was peripheral blood. CDR3 sequence reads: CASSPQGLSLRGEQFF. The CDR3 DNA reads TGTGCCAGCAGTCCTCAAGGCCTTAGCCTTCGAGGGGAGCAGTTCTTC.